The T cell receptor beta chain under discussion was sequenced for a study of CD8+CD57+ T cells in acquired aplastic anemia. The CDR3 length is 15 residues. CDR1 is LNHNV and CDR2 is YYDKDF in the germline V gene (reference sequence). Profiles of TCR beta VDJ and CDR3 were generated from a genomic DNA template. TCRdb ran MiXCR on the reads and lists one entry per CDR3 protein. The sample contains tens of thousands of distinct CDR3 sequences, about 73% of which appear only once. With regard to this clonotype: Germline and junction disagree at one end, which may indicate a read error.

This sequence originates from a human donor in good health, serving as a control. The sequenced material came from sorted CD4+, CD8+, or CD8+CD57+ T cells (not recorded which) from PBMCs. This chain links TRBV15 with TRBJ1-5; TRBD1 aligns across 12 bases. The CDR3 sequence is CTTRPGTGGYQPQHF. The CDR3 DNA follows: TGTACCACCCGTCCCGGGACAGGGGGCTATCAGCCCCAGCATTTT.